What follows are 24 T cell receptor beta chains derived from one specimen sequenced in a study of shared clonotypes between healthy human individuals. Produced via immunoSEQ multiplex PCR; TCRdb's table is partial and in-frame only. The data show about 2,200,000 clones, with about 93% seen just once and more than 1.5% held by the top ten. Naive CD8 cells lacked CD45RO, underwent positive selection for CCR7 and left out terminally differentiated effector memory CD45RA+ cells. Sequencing was carried out using naive CD8+ T cells from PBMCs. The receptors were sampled from a man aged 18-30 years in good health. Some clones in this sample may be carry-over from other donors' samples.

This CDR3 is CASSLSLRDLEGDYGYTF. The CDR3 bases are TGTGCCAGCAGTTTATCCCTCCGGGACCTCGAGGGGGACTATGGCTACACCTTC. The chain carries TRBV28 and TRBJ1-2; TRBD1 is a possible D gene (6 bases). The CDR3 has 18 amino acids. Trimming removed 1 base from V and 3 bases from J, with 21 bases in between. Germline CDR1 and CDR2: MDHEN and SYDVKM.

This rearrangement joins TRBV27 to TRBJ2-1; 9 positions match TRBD2. With V trimmed by 4 bases and J by 12 bases, 16 bases remained unmatched. The length of the CDR3 is 16 residues. CDR1 is MNHEY and CDR2 is SMNVEV in the germline V gene (reference sequence). CDR3 nucleotide sequence: TGTGCCAGCAGTTCCTCTAGCGGGGTCCTGTTCCTGGGGCAGTTCTTC. Translating it yields CASSSSSGVLFLGQFF.

The J gene is TRBJ2-3, the V gene TRBV5-1, with 7 bases aligning to TRBD1. The CDR3 runs 15 residues. CDR1 and CDR2 (germline): SGHRS, YFSETQ. J gave up 5 bases and V 0 bases, and 6 bases lay outside the gene matches. The CDR3 bases are TGCGCCAGCAGCTTGGAAGGGGGCGTTGGAGATACGCAGTATTTT. Translating gives CASSLEGGVGDTQYF.

The chain employs TRBV18 and TRBJ2-7, with D perhaps TRBD2 (6 bases). V lost 6 bases, J lost 0 bases, and 18 bases lay in between. The CDR3 sequence is 16 residues long. Germline lookup yields CDR1 KGHSH and CDR2 LQKENI. The CDR3 coding sequence is TGTGCCAGCTCTCTAGAACCGGGACTTATCTCCTACGAGCAGTACTTC. Residues: CASSLEPGLISYEQYF. Full variable domain (remainder filled in from reference TRBV18 and TRBJ2-7): NAGVMQNPRHLVRRRGQEARLRCSPMKGHSHVYWYRQLPEEGLKFMVYLQKENIIDESGMPKERFSAEFPKEGPSILRIQQVVRGDSAAYFCASSLEPGLISYEQYFGPGTRLTVT.

This chain joins TRBV29-1 and TRBJ2-4, with 10 bases matching TRBD2. Looked up from germline, CDR1 is SQVTM and CDR2 is ANQGSEA. The CDR3 is 15 amino acids. Germline trimming cut 6 bases from V and 6 bases from J; bases unmatched to any gene: 11. The CDR3, as DNA: TGCAGCGTCCGAGCGGGAGGGCCGATCGGAAACATTCAGTACTTC. This codes for CSVRAGGPIGNIQYF. Full variable domain (outside the CDR3, taken from reference TRBV29-1 and TRBJ2-4): SAVISQKPSRDICQRGTSLTIQCQVDSQVTMMFWYRQQPGQSLTLIATANQGSEATYESGFVIDKFPISRPNLTFSTLTVSNMSPEDSSIYLCSVRAGGPIGNIQYFGAGTRLSVL.

This chain links TRBV7-9 with TRBJ2-7; D might be TRBD1 or TRBD2, each matching 5 bases. With 3 bases removed from V and 2 bases from J, the gap between germline ends came to 8 bases. The germline gives CDR1 SEHNR, CDR2 FQNEAQ (reference sequence). This CDR3 region has 13 residues. This chain's CDR3 is CASSFGTPYEQYF. CDR3 bases: TGTGCCAGCAGCTTCGGGACCCCCTACGAGCAGTACTTC.

The chain links TRBV9 to TRBJ2-7; TRBD2 matches at 13 bases. Germline V gene sequence: CDR1 SGDLS, CDR2 YYNGEE. Trimming at V came to 3 bases and at J to 4 bases, leaving 13 bases not matched to a gene. The CDR3 is 18 amino acids. CDR3 residues: CASSAEEPGLAGRYEQYF. CDR3 coding DNA: TGTGCCAGCAGCGCCGAGGAACCGGGACTAGCGGGAAGGTACGAGCAGTACTTC.

On this clone: At one of its ends the junction is not consistent with the germline gene, which may arise from a read error. CDR3 amino acids: CATNRPPSNRASDTEAFF. The CDR3 nucleotides are TGTGCCACCAACAGACCTCCATCAAACAGGGCGAGTGACACTGAAGCTTTCTTT. The J gene is TRBJ1-1, the V gene TRBV15; tentatively, D is TRBD1 (6 bases). CDR3 length: 18 residues. The germline V gene has CDR1 LNHNV and CDR2 YYDKDF (reference sequence). Full variable domain (missing parts from reference TRBV15 and TRBJ1-1): DAMVIQNPRYQVTQFGKPVTLSCSQTLNHNVMYWYQQKSSQAPKLLFHYYDKDFNNEADTPDNFQSRRPNTSFCFLDIRSPGLGDTAMYLCATNRPPSNRASDTEAFFGQGTRLTVV.

This CDR3 reads CASSNAGASEAFF. CDR3 nucleotide sequence: TGTGCCAGCAGCAATGCAGGGGCTTCTGAAGCTTTCTTT. The chain carries TRBV9 and TRBJ1-1; tentative D call: TRBD1 (6 bases). The germline CDR1 and CDR2 sequences are SGDLS and YYNGEE. The length of the CDR3 is 13 residues. V dropped 4 bases and J dropped 6 bases, with 13 bases sitting between them.

This rearrangement joins TRBV28 to TRBJ1-1; D gene uncertain. The CDR3 contains 14 residues. V lost 0 bases and J lost 4, with 9 bases in between. Per the germline V gene, CDR1 is MDHEN and CDR2 is SYDVKM. As DNA, the CDR3 is TGTGCCAGCAGTTTATGGGGGAGAGGCACTGAAGCTTTCTTT. Translating it yields CASSLWGRGTEAFF. The variable domain in full, completed from reference TRBV28 and TRBJ1-1, reads DVKVTQSSRYLVKRTGEKVFLECVQDMDHENMFWYRQDPGLGLRLIYFSYDVKMKEKGDIPEGYSVSREKKERFSLILESASTNQTSMYLCASSLWGRGTEAFFGQGTRLTVV.

This sequence joins TRBV4-2 and TRBJ2-5; D unresolved. Germline loops: CDR1 LGHNA, CDR2 YNFKEQ. V was clipped by 0 bases and J by 5 bases, with 7 bases between them. The CDR3 sequence is 13 residues long. The CDR3 nucleotides are TGTGCCAGCAGCCAAGAGCCGGATGAGACCCAGTACTTC. This translates into CASSQEPDETQYF.

CDR3 loop: CASSLNSASSYNEQFF. Written as DNA, the CDR3 is TGTGCCAGCAGCTTGAACTCGGCAAGCTCCTACAATGAGCAGTTCTTC. The J gene is TRBJ2-1, the V gene TRBV7-9, with unresolved D. Germline V gives CDR1 SEHNR, CDR2 FQNEAQ (reference sequence). The V end was cut by 3 bases, the J end by 0 bases, with 12 bases between. The CDR3 has 16 amino acids. Using reference TRBV7-9 and TRBJ2-1 for the parts outside the CDR3, the full variable domain is DTGVSQNPRHKITKRGQNVTFRCDPISEHNRLYWYRQTLGQGPEFLTYFQNEAQLEKSRLLSDRFSAERPKGSFSTLEIQRTEQGDSAMYLCASSLNSASSYNEQFFGPGTRLTVL.

The DNA for the CDR3 is TGTGCCAGCAGTCAGGACAGGGGCGATGGGCCCCAGCATTTT. Protein sequence: CASSQDRGDGPQHF. The V call is TRBV6-6, the J call TRBJ1-5; 9 bases fit TRBD1. V shed 5 bases, J shed 9 bases, and the junction held 8 bases outside the gene matches. This CDR3 has 14 amino acids. Per germline, CDR1 MNHNY and CDR2 SVGAGI (reference sequence).

The CDR3 sequence: CASSHRGYNYGYTF. In DNA form, the CDR3 reads TGTGCCAGTAGCCACAGGGGGTATAACTATGGCTACACCTTC. The chain links TRBV19 to TRBJ1-2; 8 bases match TRBD1. J gave up 1 base and V 6 bases, and 4 bases lay outside the gene matches. Germline assignment: CDR1 LNHDA and CDR2 SQIVND (reference sequence). This CDR3 region has 14 residues.

This clone appeared once. V is TRBV27 and J is TRBJ2-7, with 7 bases identical to TRBD1. Germline loops: CDR1 MNHEY, CDR2 SMNVEV (reference sequence). V dropped 5 bases and J dropped 6; count of bases not matched to a gene: 10. CDR3 length: 14 amino acids. For the CDR3, the DNA is TGTGCCAGCAGTCCCACGAAGGGGGCGGGCGAGCAGTACTTC. Protein sequence: CASSPTKGAGEQYF.

The CDR3 sequence: CASSRRGGQETQYF. CDR3 DNA: TGTGCCAGCTCCCGGAGGGGGGGCCAAGAGACCCAGTACTTC. The chain recombines TRBV18 with TRBJ2-5, with D perhaps matching TRBD2 (7 bases). Germline V gene lookup returns CDR1 KGHSH and CDR2 LQKENI. There are 14 residues in the CDR3. The germline V and J ends were trimmed by 6 bases and 1 base, with 12 bases remaining between them. Full variable domain (outside the CDR3, taken from reference TRBV18 and TRBJ2-5): NAGVMQNPRHLVRRRGQEARLRCSPMKGHSHVYWYRQLPEEGLKFMVYLQKENIIDESGMPKERFSAEFPKEGPSILRIQQVVRGDSAAYFCASSRRGGQETQYFGPGTRLLVL.

The rearrangement links TRBV29-1 to TRBJ2-1, with 7 bases identical to TRBD1. Trimming took 3 bases from V and 7 from J; bases not matched to a gene: 6. The CDR3 runs 13 residues. CDR1 and CDR2 from the germline V gene are SQVTM and ANQGSEA. The CDR3 nucleotides are TGCAGCGTTGAGTCTATGACAGGGAATGAGCAGTTCTTC. Its protein product is CSVESMTGNEQFF.

This clone was recorded once. J is TRBJ2-5 and V is TRBV19, with 8 bases lining up with TRBD2. Germline assignment: CDR1 LNHDA and CDR2 SQIVND (reference sequence). V trimming: 6 bases; J trimming: 4 bases; junction bases outside the gene matches: 10. The CDR3 sequence is 15 residues long. The CDR3 loop is CASSPLREGRETQYF. In nucleotides, the CDR3 is TGTGCCAGTAGCCCCCTCCGGGAGGGCCGAGAGACCCAGTACTTC.

This rearrangement joins TRBV27 to TRBJ2-1; 9 nucleotides agree with TRBD2. The CDR3 sequence is 14 residues long. The V gene's germline CDR1 is MNHEY and CDR2 SMNVEV (reference sequence). The V gene end was trimmed by 3 bases and the J gene end by 6 bases; junction bases not matched to a gene: 3. CDR3 DNA: TGTGCCAGCAGTTTGATGGGACTAGCCAATGAGCAGTTCTTC. Its translation is CASSLMGLANEQFF.

The chain employs TRBV5-6 and TRBJ2-2, with 8 nucleotides matching TRBD1. Losses at the gene ends were 4 bases for V and 5 bases for J; bases not matched to a gene: 10. The germline V gene has CDR1 SGHDT and CDR2 YYEEEE. This CDR3 spans 16 amino acids. The CDR3 spells CASSRVTGALTGELFF. The DNA of the CDR3 is TGTGCCAGCAGCCGCGTGACAGGGGCGCTAACCGGGGAGCTGTTTTTT.

The chain employs TRBV4-1 and TRBJ1-2; no reliable D call. Germline V CDR1 and CDR2: MGHRA, YSYEKL. CDR3 length: 15 amino acids. V was clipped by 3 bases and J by 0 bases, with 11 bases between them. The CDR3 protein is CASSQARTANYGYTF. CDR3 coding DNA: TGCGCCAGCAGCCAGGCCAGGACGGCTAACTATGGCTACACCTTC.

Comment on this clone: The junction departs from germline at one end; a sequencing error may be responsible. The chain joins TRBV11-2 to TRBJ2-3; perhaps TRBD2 as D (5 bases). Germline CDR1 is SGHAT and CDR2 is FQNNGV. This CDR3 is 17 amino acids long. In DNA form, the CDR3 reads TGTGCCAGTAGCTTAGGGTCTGAGGGTAGGGGCACAGATACGCAGTATTTT. Encoded protein: CASSLGSEGRGTDTQYF.

For this clone: The same CDR3 also results from other DNA sequences found in this sample. This chain uses TRBV4-1 with TRBJ2-7; 10 bases are a match to TRBD2. Trimming removed 0 bases from V and 1 base from J; junction bases left unmatched: 0. Germline assignment: CDR1 MGHRA and CDR2 YSYEKL. The CDR3 consists of 15 residues. As DNA, the CDR3 is TGCGCCAGCAGCCAAGATAGCGGGAGGTCCTACGAGCAGTACTTC. It yields the protein CASSQDSGRSYEQYF.

This sequence joins TRBV5-6 and TRBJ2-1, with 10 bases lining up with TRBD1. This CDR3 comprises 19 residues. Germline V gene data show CDR1 as SGHDT and CDR2 as YYEEEE. Trimming removed 0 bases from V and 0 bases from J; junction bases left unmatched: 9. The CDR3 sequence is CASSLGQGAAFYSYNEQFF. The DNA for the CDR3 is TGTGCCAGCAGCTTGGGACAGGGGGCGGCCTTTTACTCCTACAATGAGCAGTTCTTC.